This T cell receptor (beta chain) emerged from a study of metastatic and nonmetastatic thyroid tumors. This clone appeared many times. In the authors' workflow: Differences in CDR3 between clinicopathological groups were drawn on to build a classifier intended to discriminate distant-metastatic papillary thyroid cancer patients. TCRdb reassembled clones from the PCR reads with MiXCR. TCRdb, rather than the study authors, made the V and J calls. The data hold 20,000 to 30,000 clones, with under 15% observed a single time. Until they underwent thyroid surgery, no patient had received any treatment. V lost 6 bases and J 5 bases, leaving 14 bases between the germline ends. Germline V gene data show CDR1 as MNHNS and CDR2 as SASEGT. This CDR3 comprises 14 residues.

The sequence derives from a female donor with papillary thyroid cancer or a benign thyroid nodule (not recorded which). Some clones in this sample may be carry-over from other donors' samples. Sequencing was done on a sample of blood. The chain joins TRBV6-1 to TRBJ2-1; tentatively, D is TRBD1 (6 bases). The CDR3 loop reads CASSRDTNNNEQFF. In DNA, the CDR3 is TGTGCCAGCAGCCGGGACACTAATAACAATGAGCAGTTCTTC.